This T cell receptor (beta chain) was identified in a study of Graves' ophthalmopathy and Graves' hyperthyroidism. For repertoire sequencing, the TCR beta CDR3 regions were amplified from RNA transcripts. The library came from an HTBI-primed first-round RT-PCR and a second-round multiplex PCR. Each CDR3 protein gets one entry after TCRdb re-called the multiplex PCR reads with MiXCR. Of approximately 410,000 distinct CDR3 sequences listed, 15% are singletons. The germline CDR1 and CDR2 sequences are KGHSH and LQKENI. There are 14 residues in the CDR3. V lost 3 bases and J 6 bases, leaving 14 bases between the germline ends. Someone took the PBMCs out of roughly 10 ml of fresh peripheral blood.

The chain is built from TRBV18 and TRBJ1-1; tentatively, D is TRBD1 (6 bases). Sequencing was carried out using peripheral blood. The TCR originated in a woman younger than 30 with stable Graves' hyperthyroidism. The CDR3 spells CASSPVLKGAEAFF. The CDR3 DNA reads TGTGCCAGCTCACCGGTCCTTAAGGGGGCTGAAGCTTTCTTT.